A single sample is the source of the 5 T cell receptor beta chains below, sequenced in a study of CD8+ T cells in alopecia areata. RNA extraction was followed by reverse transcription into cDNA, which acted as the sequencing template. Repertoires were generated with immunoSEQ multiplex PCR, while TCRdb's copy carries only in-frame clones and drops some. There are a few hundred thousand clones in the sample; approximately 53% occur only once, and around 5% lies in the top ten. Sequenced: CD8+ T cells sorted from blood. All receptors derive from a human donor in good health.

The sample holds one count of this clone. CDR3 sequence: CATSRDRGAANTEAFF. CDR3 nucleotides: TGTGCCACCAGCAGAGATCGTGGGGCAGCGAACACTGAAGCTTTCTTT. The V call is TRBV15, the J call TRBJ1-1, with D maybe TRBD1 (5 bases). From germline, CDR1 is LNHNV and CDR2 YYDKDF (reference sequence). With 0 bases removed from V and 1 base from J, the gap between germline ends came to 12 bases. The CDR3 has 16 amino acids. The full variable domain, rest sourced from reference TRBV15 and TRBJ1-1, is DAMVIQNPRYQVTQFGKPVTLSCSQTLNHNVMYWYQQKSSQAPKLLFHYYDKDFNNEADTPDNFQSRRPNTSFCFLDIRSPGLGDTAMYLCATSRDRGAANTEAFFGQGTRLTVV.

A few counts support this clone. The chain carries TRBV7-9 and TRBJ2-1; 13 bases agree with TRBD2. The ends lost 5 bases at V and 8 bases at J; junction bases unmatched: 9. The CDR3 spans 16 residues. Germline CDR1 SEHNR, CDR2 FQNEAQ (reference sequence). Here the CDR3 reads CASSADTSGGADEQFF. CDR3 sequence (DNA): TGTGCCAGCAGCGCCGATACTAGCGGGGGGGCCGATGAGCAGTTCTTC.

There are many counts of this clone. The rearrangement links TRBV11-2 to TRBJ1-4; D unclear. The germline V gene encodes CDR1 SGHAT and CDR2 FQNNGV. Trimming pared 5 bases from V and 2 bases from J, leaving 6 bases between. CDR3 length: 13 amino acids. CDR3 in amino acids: CASSPNTNEKLFF. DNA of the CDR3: TGTGCCAGCAGCCCAAACACTAATGAAAAACTGTTTTTT.

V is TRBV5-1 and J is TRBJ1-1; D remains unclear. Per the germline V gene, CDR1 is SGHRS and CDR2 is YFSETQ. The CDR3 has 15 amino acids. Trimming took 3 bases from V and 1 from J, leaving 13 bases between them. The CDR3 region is CASSYNTAANTEAFF. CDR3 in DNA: TGCGCCAGCAGCTACAATACAGCGGCGAACACTGAAGCTTTCTTT.

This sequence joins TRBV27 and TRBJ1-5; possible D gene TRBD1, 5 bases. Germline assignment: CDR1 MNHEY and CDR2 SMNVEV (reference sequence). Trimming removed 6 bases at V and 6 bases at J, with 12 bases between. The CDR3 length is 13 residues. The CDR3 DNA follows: TGTGCCAGCAGGGGGCAGGGAGGTCAGCCCCAGCATTTT. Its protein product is CASRGQGGQPQHF.